The 32 T cell receptor beta chains listed next were all sequenced from one sample in a study of post-analysis software for immune sequencing data. General study results and limits: Patients carried several TRBV segments more frequently than controls did, and TRBV5-6, TRBV5-1 and TRBV20-1 were among them.

No antigen is known for these receptors. Incorporated into the TCR beta cDNA libraries were unique molecular identifiers, which served to reduce PCR and sequencing biases. In TCRdb, the PCR reads were re-called with MiXCR into one record per CDR3 protein. The data hold 800,000 to 950,000 distinct CDR3 sequences, with roughly 50% observed a single time. The sequenced sample was blood. These TCRs come from a girl between 10 and 17 years old with multiple sclerosis.

As DNA, the CDR3 is TGTGCCAGCAGTGACCAGGGCCACACAGATTTCTACGAGCAGTACTTC. Its translation: CASSDQGHTDFYEQYF. The chain carries TRBV25-1 and TRBJ2-7, with a tentative D call TRBD1 (5 bases). Trimming took off 3 bases at V and 3 bases at J, with 18 bases between the two ends. Germline lookup yields CDR1 MGHDK and CDR2 SYGVNS. The CDR3 covers 16 residues.

This clonotype was seen more than once but under ten times. The gene calls are TRBV20-1 and TRBJ2-7, with D possibly being TRBD1 or TRBD2 (5 bases each). Germline CDR1 and CDR2: DFQATT and SNEGSKA (reference sequence). This CDR3 has 15 residues. Trimming took off 0 bases at V and 2 bases at J, with 14 bases between the two ends. Here the CDR3 reads CSARDIGTGTYEQYF. CDR3 DNA: TGCAGTGCTAGAGATATCGGGACGGGTACCTACGAGCAGTACTTC.

This clonotype was detected a few times. This rearrangement joins TRBV7-9 to TRBJ1-1, with D unclear. The CDR3 loop spans 15 amino acids. The germline gives CDR1 SEHNR, CDR2 FQNEAQ (reference sequence). V dropped 5 bases and J dropped 6 bases, with 19 bases sitting between them. The CDR3 reads CASSLSTRASAEAFF. The CDR3 DNA reads TGTGCCAGCAGCCTTTCAACTCGGGCCTCGGCTGAAGCTTTCTTT.

This chain connects TRBV29-1 to TRBJ1-2; no reliable D call. Trimming left V 4 bases short and J 4 bases short, with 10 bases between. CDR3 length: 12 amino acids. Per the germline V gene, CDR1 is SQVTM and CDR2 is ANQGSEA. CDR3 protein: CSVVEGGYGYTF. The CDR3 DNA reads TGCAGCGTTGTGGAGGGCGGCTATGGCTACACCTTC.

Concerning this clonotype: The junction does not match germline at one end; this may be a read error. V is TRBV11-2 and J is TRBJ1-2; D call uncertain. CDR1 and CDR2 from the germline V gene are SGHAT and FQNNGV. The CDR3 contains 14 residues. CDR3 region: CASSLGAGYYGYTF. The CDR3 DNA is TGTGCCAGCAGCTTAGGGGCCGGATACTATGGTTACACCTTC.

This clonotype showed up just once. The chain combines TRBV6-5 with TRBJ1-6, with 8 bases fitting TRBD1. CDR3 size: 15 residues. Germline values: CDR1 MNHEY, CDR2 SVGAGI. The J segment lost 5 bases and the V segment lost 5 bases, leaving 5 bases of the junction unmatched. The CDR3 nucleotides read TGTGCCAGCAGTCTCAGACAGGGGCATAATTCACCCCTCCACTTT. Protein sequence: CASSLRQGHNSPLHF.

The chain recombines TRBV6-1 with TRBJ1-1; D is ambiguous. V lost 6 bases and J lost 0, with 11 bases in between. Germline V lookup: CDR1 MNHNS, CDR2 SASEGT. This CDR3 has 14 amino acids. This chain's CDR3 is CASRPPGMNTEAFF. In DNA form, the CDR3 reads TGTGCCAGCAGACCACCTGGGATGAACACTGAAGCTTTCTTT.

The V call is TRBV9, the J call TRBJ2-3, with D maybe TRBD1 (6 bases). The V gene lost 0 bases and the J gene lost 4 bases, with 9 bases spanning the gap. Per the germline V gene, CDR1 is SGDLS and CDR2 is YYNGEE. This CDR3 comprises 14 residues. CDR3 nucleotide sequence: TGTGCCAGCAGCGTAGTGGGGGCGGCAGATACGCAGTATTTT. Translation: CASSVVGAADTQYF.

The genes are TRBV12-3 or TRBV12-4 and TRBJ1-2, with 7 bases fitting TRBD1. The CDR3 is 13 amino acids. Unmatched junction bases numbered 3, after V lost 8 bases and J lost 0 bases. CDR3 sequence (DNA): TGTGCCAGCGGGACAGCCGCTAACTATGGCTACACCTTC. This sequence encodes CASGTAANYGYTF.

This rearrangement joins TRBV29-1 to TRBJ2-2; D perhaps matches TRBD2 (6 bases). The CDR3 has 15 residues. Trimming left V 2 bases short and J 6 bases short, with 16 bases between. Germline loops: CDR1 SQVTM, CDR2 ANQGSEA. In nucleotides, the CDR3 is TGCAGCGTTGAATTGGGGACTCCCCGAGCCGGGGAGCTGTTTTTT. Translated, it gives CSVELGTPRAGELFF.

The chain links TRBV6-2 or TRBV6-3 to TRBJ1-2; the D is unclear. The CDR3 has 14 amino acids. Germline CDR1 MNHEY, CDR2 SVGEGT. V lost 2 bases and J 0 bases, leaving 7 bases between the germline ends. CDR3 DNA sequence: TGTGCCAGCAGTTACGGTAGAGCTAACTATGGCTACACCTTC. The encoded protein is CASSYGRANYGYTF.

Only a few counts were recorded for this clonotype. The V gene is TRBV20-1, the J gene TRBJ2-5, with D possibly called TRBD1 or TRBD2 (5 bases each). Germline CDR1 is DFQATT and CDR2 is SNEGSKA (reference sequence). The V and J ends lost 0 bases and 7 bases respectively, with 12 bases between them. The CDR3 has 13 residues. CDR3 coding DNA: TGCAGTGCTAGAGATCTGGGGGAGTGGACCCAGTACTTC. This encodes CSARDLGEWTQYF.

The chain links TRBV29-1 to TRBJ2-3; possibly TRBD1 for D (6 bases). The germline V gene has CDR1 SQVTM and CDR2 ANQGSEA. The CDR3 sequence is 15 residues long. V was trimmed by 6 bases and J by 6 bases, leaving 22 bases between them. CDR3 residues: CSVVRVQGQVDTQYF. For the CDR3, the DNA is TGCAGCGTCGTCCGAGTCCAGGGACAAGTCGATACGCAGTATTTT.

This clonotype has only a few counts. The J gene is TRBJ2-5, the V gene TRBV6-5; D is perhaps TRBD2 (8 bases). The DNA end lines up better with TRBJ2-7; the J call may be wrong. CDR3 length equals 14 residues. CDR1 MNHEY and CDR2 SVGAGI come from the germline V gene. CDR3 protein: CASRGSGTVYEQYF. The CDR3 nucleotides are TGTGCCAGCAGGGGTAGCGGGACAGTATACGAGCAGTACTTC.

The chain carries TRBV15 and TRBJ1-6; 8 bases fit TRBD1. J was trimmed by 9 bases and V by 1 base; bases with no gene match: 8. The CDR3 is made up of 16 amino acids. Germline values: CDR1 LNHNV, CDR2 YYDKDF (reference sequence). CDR3 DNA sequence: TGTGCCACCAGCAGAGTTGGACAGGGCATACGTTCACCCCTCCACTTT. It translates to CATSRVGQGIRSPLHF.

V usage is TRBV6-5 and J usage is TRBJ2-3, with D unclear. Germline V gives CDR1 MNHEY, CDR2 SVGAGI. The V end lost 7 bases, the J end lost 4 bases, and 9 bases lay between the germline ends. CDR3 size: 12 residues. CDR3 region: CASTGRSDTQYF. The CDR3 region has the DNA TGTGCCAGCACCGGACGTTCAGATACGCAGTATTTT.

V is TRBV11-2 and J is TRBJ1-1; no definite D call. This CDR3 is 11 amino acids long. The V end lost 5 bases, the J end lost 12 bases, and 13 bases lay between the germline ends. The germline V gene has CDR1 SGHAT and CDR2 FQNNGV. The CDR3: CASSSLGRPFF. CDR3 bases: TGTGCCAGCAGCAGCTTAGGAAGGCCTTTCTTT.

The chain combines TRBV27 with TRBJ2-7, with 7 nucleotides matching TRBD1. The germline gives CDR1 MNHEY, CDR2 SMNVEV (reference sequence). V trimming: 8 bases; J trimming: 2 bases; junction bases outside the gene matches: 12. The CDR3 contains 15 residues. The CDR3: CASGRDSLSTYEQYF. Written as DNA, the CDR3 is TGTGCCAGCGGTCGGGACAGCCTTTCCACCTACGAGCAGTACTTC.

The CDR3, as DNA: TGCGCCAGCAGCCTGTGGACTAGCGGGAGGGCCTCGATCGAGCAGTTCTTC. It is translated as CASSLWTSGRASIEQFF. V gene TRBV5-1 combines with J gene TRBJ2-1; 15 nucleotides line up with TRBD2. The CDR3 is made up of 17 amino acids. Germline V gene lookup returns CDR1 SGHRS and CDR2 YFSETQ. J was trimmed by 10 bases and V by 4 bases; bases with no gene match: 12.

The CDR3: CASAGDEQFF. The CDR3 nucleotides are TGTGCCAGCGCAGGAGATGAGCAGTTCTTC. The chain combines TRBV12-3 or TRBV12-4 with TRBJ2-1; D gene unclear. The CDR3 loop spans 10 amino acids. Trimming removed 8 bases at V and 8 bases at J, with 7 bases between.

The rearrangement links TRBV6-5 to TRBJ2-2, with D unresolved. V lost 6 bases and J lost 0, with 8 bases in between. This CDR3 is built from 14 residues. From germline, CDR1 is MNHEY and CDR2 SVGAGI. The CDR3 is CASRTAANTGELFF. In DNA, the CDR3 is TGTGCCAGCAGGACGGCGGCGAACACCGGGGAGCTGTTTTTT.

The chain uses TRBV2 and TRBJ2-7, with unresolved D. The CDR3 length is 12 residues. V lost 3 bases and J lost 6, with 9 bases in between. CDR1 is SNHLY and CDR2 is FYNNEI in the germline V gene. In nucleotides, the CDR3 is TGTGCCAGCAGTGAGGCAGCACGCGAGCAGTACTTC. It translates to CASSEAAREQYF. The full variable domain, in which reference TRBV2 and TRBJ2-7 provide the parts outside the CDR3, is EPEVTQTPSHQVTQMGQEVILRCVPISNHLYFYWYRQILGQKVEFLVSFYNNEISEKSEIFDDQFSVERPDGSNFTLKIRSTKLEDSAMYFCASSEAAREQYFGPGTRLTVT.

The chain employs TRBV7-9 and TRBJ1-6; D remains unclear. Germline V CDR1 and CDR2: SEHNR, FQNEAQ (reference sequence). The CDR3 runs to 16 residues. V was cut by 5 bases and J by 0 bases, with 11 bases left in between. CDR3 amino acids: CASSQGSSSYNSPLHF. CDR3 coding DNA: TGTGCCAGCAGCCAAGGATCAAGCTCCTATAATTCACCCCTCCACTTT.

V usage is TRBV6-6 and J usage is TRBJ1-1; D ambiguous. Germline CDR1 MNHNY, CDR2 SVGAGI (reference sequence). V lost 2 bases and J 3 bases, leaving 16 bases between the germline ends. The CDR3 spans 16 residues. In DNA, the CDR3 is TGTGCCAGCAGTTACGGTAGGCCCCCCGATGACACTGAAGCTTTCTTT. This codes for CASSYGRPPDDTEAFF.

This clonotype occurred a few times. This chain links TRBV2 with TRBJ1-2; maybe TRBD1 (5 bases). The germline CDR1 and CDR2 sequences are SNHLY and FYNNEI. The V and J ends lost 7 bases and 8 bases respectively, with 14 bases between them. CDR3 length equals 12 residues. CDR3 nucleotide sequence: TGTGCCAGCACCGGAGACAGCGCGGGCTACACCTTC. This translates into CASTGDSAGYTF.

This chain uses TRBV20-1 with TRBJ1-2, with D possibly being TRBD1 (5 bases). The V end was cut by 4 bases, the J end by 0 bases, with 15 bases between. The CDR3 has 15 amino acids. Per the germline V gene, CDR1 is DFQATT and CDR2 is SNEGSKA (reference sequence). In DNA form, the CDR3 reads TGCAGTGCTAATACCTACCCAGGGTCTAACTATGGCTACACCTTC. Translation gives CSANTYPGSNYGYTF.

This clonotype was observed a handful of times. This chain links TRBV12-3 or TRBV12-4 with TRBJ1-5, with TRBD1 identical over 8 bases. V shed 6 bases, J shed 9 bases, and the junction held 10 bases outside the gene matches. The CDR3 is made up of 14 amino acids. The CDR3 DNA follows: TGTGCCAGCAGCAAGGTGGACAGGGAGCGGCCCCAGCATTTT. This gives the protein CASSKVDRERPQHF.

This chain connects TRBV29-1 to TRBJ2-1, with D perhaps TRBD1 or TRBD2 (5 bases each). Trimming removed 8 bases from V and 5 bases from J, with 7 bases in between. Germline V gene data show CDR1 as SQVTM and CDR2 as ANQGSEA. The CDR3 runs 10 residues. The CDR3 nucleotides read TGCAGCATGGGACACAATGAGCAGTTCTTC. Its protein is CSMGHNEQFF.

The chain uses TRBV12-5 and TRBJ2-1; D call uncertain. The CDR3 spans 14 residues. Germline lookup yields CDR1 LGHNT and CDR2 FRNRAP. Between the trimmed V and J ends, which lost 4 bases and 5 bases, there was a span of 12 bases. This CDR3 is CASGSTKQHNEQFF. The CDR3 DNA follows: TGTGCTAGTGGTTCTACGAAACAGCACAATGAGCAGTTCTTC.

The chain is built from TRBV6-5 and TRBJ2-4; TRBD2 aligns across 7 bases. V lost 8 bases to trimming and J lost 1 base; unmatched junction nucleotides: 11. The CDR3 runs to 16 residues. Germline V gene sequence: CDR1 MNHEY, CDR2 SVGAGI. The CDR3 region is CASAGAGDTAKNIQYF. The CDR3 nucleotides read TGTGCCAGCGCCGGGGCGGGAGATACGGCCAAAAACATTCAGTACTTC.

The genes are TRBV20-1 and TRBJ1-1; TRBD1 matches 9 bases. Germline V CDR1 and CDR2: DFQATT, SNEGSKA (reference sequence). The CDR3 has 16 amino acids. The J segment lost 0 bases and the V segment lost 6 bases, leaving 11 bases of the junction unmatched. The DNA for the CDR3 is TGCAGTGCGCCGGACAGGGGCACGGGGTTGAACACTGAAGCTTTCTTT. Translating gives CSAPDRGTGLNTEAFF.

The chain employs TRBV5-1 and TRBJ1-6; D remains unclear. Trimming took 0 bases from V and 9 from J, leaving 7 bases between them. The CDR3 loop spans 13 amino acids. CDR1 is SGHRS and CDR2 is YFSETQ in the germline V gene. The CDR3 sequence is CASSLDIASPLHF. CDR3 sequence (DNA): TGCGCCAGCAGCTTGGACATCGCTTCACCCCTCCACTTT.